One T cell receptor (beta chain) is described in this entry. The clone's antigen remains unknown. No much larger clone is present one base from it, and per-base qualities are unavailable. This sample is part of a study of T cell responses to AZD1222 COVID-19 vaccine (dated by TCRdb to about 2021). Context from the whole study: AZD1222 recipients whose second dose came at about 4 weeks and those whose second dose came at about 12 weeks were combined into one group, since spike-specific TCR depth and breadth did not differ between the two schedules. Trial participants were enrolled by age into 18-55, 56-69 and 70-plus year subgroups, with roughly 150, 30 and 60 TCR-sequenced participants respectively. A total of 233 trial participants underwent TCR sequencing, of whom about 200 received two doses of AZD1222 and roughly 25 received two doses of the MenACWY control vaccine.

The study at large found these results: Because no day 14 peak-response samples were available, the repertoires could be characterized only after the peak T cell response. Vaccine-associated CD4 TCRs spanned the whole spike protein, with dominant responses in regions 160-218 and 743-854. Most participants were white British and females outnumbered males, and the authors suggested that clonal diversity may have been underestimated. The 56-69-year group was small, and its depth increase did not reach significance, likely because of low power. After two AZD1222 doses, spike-specific TCR breadth and depth were significantly higher than at day 0 and than in MenACWY recipients. Reportedly, close to half of the unique spike-specific TCRs recognized epitopes lying outside the regions that are mutated in the B.1.351 and B.1.1.7 variants. Conclusions about previously exposed vaccinees were limited because only six AZD1222 recipients were SARS-CoV-2 seropositive at baseline.

Reading the germline V gene gives CDR1 MGHRA and CDR2 YSYEKL. The cysteine opens and the phenylalanine closes a CDR3 of 19 amino acids. The DNA shown is the 57-base CDR3, in frame from base 1. Trimming accounts for 2 bases at V and 0 bases at J, while the number of junction bases matched to no gene is 12. The CDR3 regions of human TCRbeta chains were subjected to immunosequencing. The study's processing was this. Repertoire TCRs were checked for matches against a reference library of SARS-CoV-2-specific TCRs that had been generated using the MIRA antigen-specificity platform. Breadth meant the fraction of unique TCRs that were SARS-CoV-2-associated, whereas depth meant the fraction of total T cells that were SARS-CoV-2-associated. Using the MIRA data, each spike-specific TCR was mapped to the spike region that the TCR reacts to and placed in a CD4 or CD8 class. Log10-transformed breadth and depth values were compared by one-way ANOVA with Sidak's multiple comparisons tests. Not all clones reach the TCRdb copy of this immuneACCESS table, which keeps in-frame sequences only. Checked studies attribute under half of the gap to unresolved V genes and leave the rest unexplained. V, J and clone size are taken as reported in that table, and D and trimming were inferred from the DNA itself. For this sample there are roughly 110,000 clones; just over 90% appear just once. The top ten constitute approximately 4.9% of the sample.

The time point label here, explained by the study, means: baseline before first vaccination. Samples from vaccinated people were obtained from the UK trials COV001 and COV002, which included a single-blind randomized controlled phase 2/3 trial of AZD1222 (ChAdOx1 nCoV-19) in healthy adults. Trial participant PBMC samples were collected at day 0 and day 28 after the second dose for TCRbeta chain sequencing. The chain is made from TRBV4-1 and TRBJ2-5; 10 central bases correspond to TRBD1. This receptor was obtained from an adult in good health. The sequenced sample was peripheral blood, obtained on day 0 of AZD1222 vaccination. This receptor carries the CDR3 CASSQRGPRDRGYQETQYF. The DNA is TGCGCCAGCAGCCAACGAGGTCCGCGGGACAGGGGCTACCAAGAGACCCAGTACTTC.